The source of this T cell receptor beta chain is a study of CD8 T cells in Susac syndrome. Sequencing targeted TCR beta in blood CD8+ and CD4+ T cells. It was with random hexamers that roughly 0.45 to 1 ug RNA was reverse transcribed. MiXCR was run by TCRdb on the immunoSEQ multiplex PCR reads, yielding one entry per CDR3 protein. This sample has around 300,000 distinct CDR3 sequences, with about 89% found just once. Per the germline V gene, CDR1 is GTSNPN and CDR2 is SVGIG (reference sequence). With 2 bases removed from V and 6 bases from J, the gap between germline ends came to 14 bases. The CDR3 covers 13 residues.

The sequence was obtained from a human donor with multiple sclerosis. The sequencing sample was made of CD8+ T cells from PBMCs. The chain joins TRBV30 to TRBJ2-7; D unresolved. The CDR3 loop reads CAWSFMGNGEQYF. In DNA, the CDR3 is TGTGCCTGGAGTTTTATGGGGAATGGCGAGCAGTACTTC.